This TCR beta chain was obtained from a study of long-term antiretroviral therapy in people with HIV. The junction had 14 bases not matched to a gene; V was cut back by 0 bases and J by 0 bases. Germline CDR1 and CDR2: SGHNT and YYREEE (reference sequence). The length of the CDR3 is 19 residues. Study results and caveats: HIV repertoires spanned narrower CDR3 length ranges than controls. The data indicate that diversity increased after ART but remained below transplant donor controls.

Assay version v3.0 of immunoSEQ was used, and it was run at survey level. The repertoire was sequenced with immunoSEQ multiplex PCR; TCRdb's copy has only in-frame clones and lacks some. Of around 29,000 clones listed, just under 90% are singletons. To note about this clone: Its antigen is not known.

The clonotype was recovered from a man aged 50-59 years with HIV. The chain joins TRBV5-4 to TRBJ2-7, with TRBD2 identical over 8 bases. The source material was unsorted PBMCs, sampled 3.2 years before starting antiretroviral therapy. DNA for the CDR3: TGTGCCAGCAGCTTGGATCGCTGGGGGGCTAGCGGGCCCTCCTACGAGCAGTACTTC. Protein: CASSLDRWGASGPSYEQYF.